Shown below are 20 T cell receptor beta chains from a single sample sequenced in a study of shared clonotypes between healthy human individuals. Positive CCR7 selection of CD45RO-negative cells yielded the naive CD8 cells, and terminally differentiated effector memory CD45RA+ cells were excluded. Sequenced by immunoSEQ multiplex PCR; TCRdb stores in-frame clones only, minus some. The profile covers some 2.1 million clones, with about 93% appearing a single time and approximately 1.6% taken by the ten largest. Material: naive CD8+ T cells from PBMCs. These receptors were taken from a man in his late teens or twenties in good health. Some clones in this sample may be carry-over from other donors' samples.

V usage is TRBV7-2 and J usage is TRBJ2-2; D is perhaps TRBD1 (5 bases). The V gene lost 4 bases and the J gene lost 5 bases, with 14 bases spanning the gap. The germline V gene encodes CDR1 SGHTA and CDR2 FQGNSA. The CDR3 length is 15 residues. The CDR3 sequence: CASSSHGRVTGELFF. The CDR3 region has the DNA TGTGCCAGCAGCTCCCATGGCAGGGTGACCGGGGAGCTGTTTTTT.

J is TRBJ2-1 and V is TRBV9, with D perhaps matching TRBD1 (5 bases). Germline CDR1 is SGDLS and CDR2 is YYNGEE. V was cut by 2 bases and J by 5 bases, with 11 bases left in between. This CDR3 contains 14 residues. In nucleotides, the CDR3 is TGTGCCAGCAGCGTCGACAGCGCTAACAATGAGCAGTTCTTC. Translation: CASSVDSANNEQFF.

The chain links TRBV28 to TRBJ2-2; TRBD1 matches at 10 bases. The germline gives CDR1 MDHEN, CDR2 SYDVKM. Trimming removed 5 bases from V and 3 bases from J; junction bases left unmatched: 6. The CDR3 loop spans 16 amino acids. The CDR3 DNA follows: TGTGCCAGCAGTCACGGACAGGGGGTTTACACCGGGGAGCTGTTTTTT. Residues: CASSHGQGVYTGELFF.

The chain couples TRBV5-1 to TRBJ2-1, with 8 bases fitting TRBD1. J lost 6 bases, V lost 1 base, and 6 bases had no gene match. This CDR3 spans 15 amino acids. The V gene's germline CDR1 is SGHRS and CDR2 YFSETQ. CDR3 protein: CASSLSGQAANEQFF. In nucleotides, the CDR3 is TGCGCCAGCAGCTTGTCGGGACAGGCTGCCAATGAGCAGTTCTTC.

As concerns this clone: Other DNA sequences in this sample translate to the same CDR3. The chain joins TRBV19 to TRBJ2-3; 7 positions match TRBD1. Germline CDR1 and CDR2: LNHDA and SQIVND (reference sequence). The junction had 5 bases not matched to a gene; V was cut back by 3 bases and J by 2 bases. This CDR3 is 15 amino acids long. The CDR3 nucleotides are TGTGCCAGTAGTATTCGACAGGGTCACACAGATACGCAGTATTTT. It yields the protein CASSIRQGHTDTQYF.

This chain links TRBV5-6 with TRBJ1-1, with D unresolved. The length of the CDR3 is 12 residues. V was clipped by 4 bases and J by 7 bases, with 11 bases between them. In germline, CDR1 is SGHDT, CDR2 YYEEEE. For the CDR3, the DNA is TGTGCCAGCAGCCACCCCGGAGGTGAAGCTTTCTTT. Protein product: CASSHPGGEAFF.

The gene calls are TRBV29-1 and TRBJ1-2; 7 nucleotides align to TRBD1. The V gene's germline CDR1 is SQVTM and CDR2 ANQGSEA. The CDR3 is 13 amino acids. V gave up 0 bases and J gave up 8 bases; unmatched junction bases: 6. The CDR3 loop reads CSVEDRNRGGYTF. The CDR3 region has the DNA TGCAGCGTTGAAGATCGGAACAGGGGAGGCTACACCTTC.

The J gene is TRBJ2-1, the V gene TRBV6-5, with 11 bases that match TRBD2. Germline CDR1 is MNHEY and CDR2 is SVGAGI. This CDR3 is 15 amino acids long. Germline trimming cut 8 bases from V and 4 bases from J; bases unmatched to any gene: 7. This CDR3 reads CASHVAGGIYNEQFF. The CDR3 DNA follows: TGTGCCAGCCACGTAGCGGGAGGGATTTACAATGAGCAGTTCTTC.

The rearrangement links TRBV5-1 to TRBJ2-1, with 10 bases identical to TRBD2. The CDR3 sequence is 15 residues long. Germline-derived CDR1 and CDR2 are SGHRS and YFSETQ. Germline trimming cut 4 bases from V and 6 bases from J; bases unmatched to any gene: 7. The CDR3: CASSLASGSINEQFF. The CDR3 bases are TGCGCCAGCAGCCTTGCTAGCGGGAGCATCAATGAGCAGTTCTTC. The full variable domain, its missing parts supplied by reference TRBV5-1 and TRBJ2-1, is KAGVTQTPRYLIKTRGQQVTLSCSPISGHRSVSWYQQTPGQGLQFLFEYFSETQRNKGNFPGRFSGRQFSNSRSEMNVSTLELGDSALYLCASSLASGSINEQFFGPGTRLTVL.

The chain recombines TRBV5-6 with TRBJ2-7; 12 positions agree with TRBD2. Germline trimming cut 3 bases from V and 5 bases from J; bases unmatched to any gene: 9. Germline V gives CDR1 SGHDT, CDR2 YYEEEE. This CDR3 has 16 residues. The CDR3 region has the DNA TGTGCCAGCAGCTGGGGGACTAGCGGGTTCCGGGACGAGCAGTACTTC. This encodes CASSWGTSGFRDEQYF.

The chain links TRBV6-1 to TRBJ2-5; no reliable D call. The CDR3 runs 14 residues. The germline gives CDR1 MNHNS, CDR2 SASEGT. Trimming removed 2 bases from V and 0 bases from J, with 7 bases in between. The CDR3 reads CASSETVYQETQYF. The CDR3 coding sequence is TGTGCCAGCAGTGAAACGGTGTACCAAGAGACCCAGTACTTC.

The chain joins TRBV11-2 to TRBJ1-2; 8 positions agree with TRBD1. The CDR3 is 14 residues long. The germline V gene has CDR1 SGHAT and CDR2 FQNNGV. V shed 3 bases, J shed 5 bases, and the junction held 5 bases outside the gene matches. The CDR3 loop is CASSFNRGEYGYTF. DNA of the CDR3: TGTGCCAGCAGCTTTAACAGGGGGGAGTATGGCTACACCTTC.

The rearrangement links TRBV9 to TRBJ2-3, with D maybe TRBD2 (5 bases). Germline values: CDR1 SGDLS, CDR2 YYNGEE. Deletions cut 3 bases from V and 0 bases from J, with 14 bases between. There are 16 residues in the CDR3. CDR3 DNA: TGTGCCAGCAGCGAGGGAACTAGGGTCAGCACAGATACGCAGTATTTT. This translates into CASSEGTRVSTDTQYF.

The chain couples TRBV7-8 to TRBJ1-5; unclear D gene. Germline V gene lookup returns CDR1 SGHVS and CDR2 FQNEAQ. Trimming removed 1 base at V and 3 bases at J, with 7 bases between. The CDR3 runs 14 residues. The CDR3 spells CASSLEGPNQPQHF. The DNA of the CDR3 is TGTGCCAGCAGCTTAGAAGGTCCCAATCAGCCCCAGCATTTT.

This chain links TRBV7-2 with TRBJ2-2; D not certain. Between the trimmed V and J ends, which lost 1 base and 6 bases, there was a span of 9 bases. From germline, CDR1 is SGHTA and CDR2 FQGNSA. The length of the CDR3 is 14 residues. This chain's CDR3 is CASSLVARSGELFF. Written as DNA, the CDR3 is TGTGCCAGCAGCTTAGTAGCCCGATCCGGGGAGCTGTTTTTT.

The chain joins TRBV5-1 to TRBJ2-3, with 8 nucleotides matching TRBD2. There are 16 residues in the CDR3. V gave up 5 bases and J gave up 4 bases; unmatched junction bases: 12. The germline CDR1 and CDR2 sequences are SGHRS and YFSETQ. The CDR3 protein is CASRSDGTSTPDTQYF. CDR3 coding DNA: TGCGCCAGCAGGTCGGACGGGACTAGTACGCCAGATACGCAGTATTTT.

Of note for this clone: This CDR3 is also generated by other DNA sequences in the sample. This chain joins TRBV7-9 and TRBJ2-7; TRBD1 aligns across 8 bases. Germline V gene lookup returns CDR1 SEHNR and CDR2 FQNEAQ (reference sequence). CDR3 length: 13 residues. Trimming cost V 5 bases and J 6 bases; bases outside gene matches: 6. The CDR3 protein is CASSPRGRGEQYF. The CDR3 nucleotides are TGTGCCAGCAGCCCCAGGGGGCGAGGCGAGCAGTACTTC.

The chain is built from TRBV19 and TRBJ2-1; D ambiguous. Trimming removed 0 bases at V and 0 bases at J, with 6 bases between. This CDR3 has 15 residues. Germline loops: CDR1 LNHDA, CDR2 SQIVND (reference sequence). Here the CDR3 DNA reads TGTGCCAGTAGTATAGACTCCCGCTCCTACAATGAGCAGTTCTTC. It yields the protein CASSIDSRSYNEQFF.

The V and J genes are TRBV18 and TRBJ2-7, with 9 bases aligning to TRBD1. Germline CDR1 and CDR2: KGHSH and LQKENI. This CDR3 has 16 residues. Trimming at V came to 3 bases and at J to 0 bases, leaving 6 bases not matched to a gene. The CDR3 spells CASSPLGQGSSYEQYF. As DNA, the CDR3 is TGTGCCAGCTCACCGCTCGGACAGGGGAGCTCCTACGAGCAGTACTTC.

This clone occurred once. The genes are TRBV5-8 and TRBJ2-3, with D possibly being TRBD1 (6 bases). Germline CDR1 reads SGHTS; CDR2 reads YDEGEE. Between the trimmed V and J ends, which lost 4 bases and 2 bases, there was a span of 11 bases. CDR3 length: 14 residues. The chain's CDR3 is CASSDDRTTDTQYF. CDR3 bases: TGTGCCAGCAGCGACGACAGGACCACAGATACGCAGTATTTT.